This T cell receptor (beta chain) was sequenced during a study of T cell changes during pregnancy in multiple sclerosis. Germline V gene data show CDR1 as SGHTA and CDR2 as FQGNSA. Deletions cut 5 bases from V and 5 bases from J, with 18 bases between. The CDR3 is made up of 16 amino acids. The assay was immunoSEQ multiplex PCR, and TCRdb's table has in-frame clones only and misses some. This sample has tens of thousands of clones; approximately 92% occur once, and the top ten carry more than 2%. This TCR was sampled from a female donor with multiple sclerosis, enrolled in a pregnancy study. The input for sequencing was peripheral blood, taken after pregnancy. The genes are TRBV7-2 and TRBJ1-4, with a tentative D call TRBD1 (5 bases). The DNA for the CDR3 is TGTGCCAGCAGCCTACTCGGGGGTCAGACGAATGAAAAACTGTTTTTT. Translation gives CASSLLGGQTNEKLFF. Using reference TRBV7-2 and TRBJ1-4 for the parts outside the CDR3, the full variable domain is GAGVSQSPSNKVTEKGKDVELRCDPISGHTALYWYRQSLGQGLEFLIYFQGNSAPDKSGLPSDRFSAERTGGSVSTLTIQRTQQEDSAVYLCASSLLGGQTNEKLFFGSGTQLSVL.